Listed here are 22 T cell receptor beta chains from one sample, sequenced in a study of blood T cell repertoires in COVID-19 (dated by TCRdb to the early 2020s). Preparation of the library involved the immunoSEQ multiplex PCR assay. TCRdb provides this immuneACCESS table in a form limited to in-frame rearrangements. Some clones are lacking; in checked studies, under half of them reflect an unresolved V gene, and why the rest are absent is not known. Across this sample there are fewer than 300,000 clones, with around 83% seen only once. The leading ten clones occupy approximately 6% of the sample. The sample consisted of peripheral blood. Receptor source: a man older than 75 with acute or convalescent COVID-19.

The rearrangement joins TRBV3-1 (or the pseudogene TRBV3-2) to TRBJ2-7, with D perhaps TRBD2 (7 bases). This CDR3 region has 13 residues. Trimming removed 4 bases at V and 6 bases at J, with 13 bases between. From germline, CDR1 is LGHDT and CDR2 YNNKEL (reference sequence). In DNA form, the CDR3 reads TGTGCCAGCAGCCTACGGGGGGCCGGCGAGCAGTACTTC. It is translated as CASSLRGAGEQYF.

This clone was found a few times. The gene calls are TRBV11-1 and TRBJ2-7, with 11 bases that match TRBD2. Unmatched junction bases numbered 5, after V lost 3 bases and J lost 4 bases. There are 15 residues in the CDR3. The germline V gene has CDR1 SGHAT and CDR2 FQDESV (reference sequence). CDR3 in DNA: TGTGCCAGCAGCTTGTCGACTAGCGGGACTTACGAGCAGTACTTC. This gives the protein CASSLSTSGTYEQYF.

The CDR3 DNA sequence: TGCGCCAGCAGCTTTTGGCCCCGTGCAACTAATGAAAAACTGTTTTTT. It encodes CASSFWPRATNEKLFF. The chain carries TRBV5-1 and TRBJ1-4; no reliable D call. The CDR3 length is 16 residues. CDR1 SGHRS and CDR2 YFSETQ come from the germline V gene. V was clipped by 2 bases and J by 0 bases, with 11 bases between them.

V usage is TRBV6-5 and J usage is TRBJ2-1, with 10 bases identical to TRBD2. Trimming at V came to 8 bases and at J to 2 bases, leaving 3 bases not matched to a gene. The CDR3 is 14 amino acids. Germline CDR1 and CDR2: MNHEY and SVGAGI. CDR3 DNA sequence: TGTGCCAGCGCCGGGACTAGCGCCTACAATGAGCAGTTCTTC. This encodes CASAGTSAYNEQFF.

This clone showed up just once. V is TRBV5-4 and J is TRBJ2-4; D is perhaps TRBD1 (6 bases). In germline, CDR1 is SGHNT, CDR2 YYREEE (reference sequence). CDR3 length: 15 residues. V lost 3 bases to trimming and J lost 1 base, with 11 bases between them. CDR3 coding DNA: TGTGCCAGCAGCTACCCCGGACAGGCCAAAAACATTCAGTACTTC. This codes for CASSYPGQAKNIQYF.

V gene TRBV6-4 combines with J gene TRBJ1-2; 11 nucleotides match TRBD1. V was clipped by 7 bases and J by 3 bases; unmatched bases: 4. CDR3 length equals 14 residues. Germline V gene sequence: CDR1 MRHNA, CDR2 SNTAGT. The CDR3 nucleotides are TGTGCCAGCAACCCGGGACAGGGGGACTATGGCTACACCTTC. Translation: CASNPGQGDYGYTF.

The V and J genes are TRBV6-6 and TRBJ1-1, with D possibly matching TRBD1 (5 bases). Trimming cost V 4 bases and J 0 bases, with 6 bases left between them. The CDR3 sequence is 13 residues long. CDR1 is MNHNY, CDR2 SVGAGI, per germline (reference sequence). CDR3: CASSLGVNTEAFF. CDR3 sequence (DNA): TGTGCCAGCAGTTTAGGGGTGAACACTGAAGCTTTCTTT.

The chain employs TRBV5-4 and TRBJ2-3; D ambiguous. The germline V and J ends were trimmed by 4 bases and 2 bases, with 8 bases remaining between them. This CDR3 is 13 amino acids long. Germline V gene data show CDR1 as SGHNT and CDR2 as YYREEE (reference sequence). CDR3 sequence: CASSRGTTDTQYF. Here the CDR3 DNA reads TGTGCCAGCAGCCGCGGAACCACAGATACGCAGTATTTT.

This chain joins TRBV7-8 and TRBJ1-5, with D possibly TRBD1 on 5 matching bases. This CDR3 region has 14 residues. Trimming cost V 5 bases and J 6 bases, with 14 bases left between them. Germline-derived CDR1 and CDR2 are SGHVS and FQNEAQ. DNA for the CDR3: TGTGCCAGCAGCCCTGACAGTCGCGGTCAGCCCCAGCATTTT. This sequence encodes CASSPDSRGQPQHF.

CDR3 region: CASSIEGGMNTEAFF. The DNA of the CDR3 is TGTGCCAGTAGTATAGAGGGGGGGATGAACACTGAAGCTTTCTTT. The chain uses TRBV19 and TRBJ1-1, with D tentatively TRBD1 (5 bases). Trimming removed 0 bases from V and 0 bases from J, with 8 bases in between. Germline CDR1 is LNHDA and CDR2 is SQIVND (reference sequence). The CDR3 sequence is 15 residues long.

This chain connects TRBV28 to TRBJ2-1; 9 bases agree with TRBD1. Germline values: CDR1 MDHEN, CDR2 SYDVKM. The CDR3 covers 10 residues. V lost 8 bases to trimming and J lost 16 bases; unmatched junction nucleotides: 6. This chain's CDR3 is CASRTTGGFF. The CDR3 nucleotides read TGTGCCAGCCGAACGACAGGGGGATTCTTC.

The rearrangement uses TRBV30 and TRBJ1-1; D remains unclear. The CDR3 covers 13 residues. Per germline, CDR1 GTSNPN and CDR2 SVGIG (reference sequence). Between the trimmed V and J ends, which lost 0 bases and 2 bases, there was a span of 7 bases. CDR3 bases: TGTGCCTGGAGTGTAGACACTAACACTGAAGCTTTCTTT. It yields the protein CAWSVDTNTEAFF.

This clone was found a few times. The J gene is TRBJ2-1, the V gene TRBV7-9; 7 nucleotides match TRBD1. CDR1 is SEHNR and CDR2 is FQNEAQ in the germline V gene (reference sequence). The CDR3 is 15 residues long. Germline trimming cut 5 bases from V and 2 bases from J; bases unmatched to any gene: 6. This chain's CDR3 is CASSPRQGPYNEQFF. CDR3 DNA: TGTGCCAGCAGCCCCAGACAGGGCCCCTACAATGAGCAGTTCTTC.

This clone was detected once. The V call is TRBV7-6, the J call TRBJ2-5, with 12 nucleotides matching TRBD2. CDR3 length equals 15 residues. With V trimmed by 3 bases and J by 5 bases, 4 bases remained unmatched. Germline V gene data show CDR1 as SGHVS and CDR2 as FNYEAQ. The CDR3 DNA reads TGTGCCAGCAGCTTGCGACTAGCGGGAGTGGAGACCCAGTACTTC. The encoded protein is CASSLRLAGVETQYF.

V and J are TRBV5-6 and TRBJ1-1; 9 bases agree with TRBD1. V shed 0 bases, J shed 5 bases, and the junction held 11 bases outside the gene matches. CDR1 is SGHDT and CDR2 is YYEEEE in the germline V gene. The CDR3 has 17 residues. The CDR3 region is CASSLGTTGGWITEAFF. DNA for the CDR3: TGTGCCAGCAGCTTGGGCACTACAGGGGGCTGGATTACTGAAGCTTTCTTT.

This chain joins TRBV2 and TRBJ1-4; a weak D match, TRBD1 (6 bases). The CDR3 contains 15 residues. Per germline, CDR1 SNHLY and CDR2 FYNNEI. V was shortened by 7 bases and J by 8 bases, with 20 bases between the two germline ends. The CDR3 loop is CASNQWGGGAEKLFF. The CDR3 DNA follows: TGTGCCAGCAACCAGTGGGGAGGGGGAGCCGAAAAACTGTTTTTT. Filled out from reference TRBV2 and TRBJ1-4, the complete variable domain reads EPEVTQTPSHQVTQMGQEVILRCVPISNHLYFYWYRQILGQKVEFLVSFYNNEISEKSEIFDDQFSVERPDGSNFTLKIRSTKLEDSAMYFCASNQWGGGAEKLFFGSGTQLSVL.

The chain employs TRBV18 and TRBJ1-4; D is perhaps TRBD1 (5 bases). Germline V lookup: CDR1 KGHSH, CDR2 LQKENI. Between the trimmed V and J ends, which lost 4 bases and 10 bases, there was a span of 10 bases. The CDR3 is made up of 12 amino acids. CDR3 amino acids: CASSRPQGKLFF. In DNA, the CDR3 is TGTGCCAGCTCACGACCTCAGGGAAAACTGTTTTTT.

This sequence joins TRBV24-1 and TRBJ2-3; D may be TRBD2 (6 bases). V gave up 9 bases and J gave up 6 bases, with 18 bases separating them. The CDR3 runs to 14 residues. In germline, CDR1 is KGHDR, CDR2 SFDVKD. Here the CDR3 DNA reads TGTGCCACCGGAGGGACTGCCCCTTTGGATACGCAGTATTTT. This sequence encodes CATGGTAPLDTQYF.

The rearrangement links TRBV5-4 to TRBJ2-1; the D gene is possibly TRBD1 (5 bases). In germline, CDR1 is SGHNT, CDR2 YYREEE (reference sequence). V gave up 3 bases and J gave up 4 bases, with 17 bases separating them. There are 16 residues in the CDR3. The CDR3: CASSSWGRRPYNEQFF. The CDR3, as DNA: TGTGCCAGCAGCTCCTGGGGCAGGAGACCGTACAATGAGCAGTTCTTC.

V is TRBV24-1 and J is TRBJ2-1; 11 bases fit TRBD2. Trimming cost V 5 bases and J 0 bases; bases outside gene matches: 11. CDR1 and CDR2 (germline): KGHDR, SFDVKD. The CDR3 covers 19 residues. In DNA, the CDR3 is TGTGCCACCAGTGGAGGACTAGCGGGTCGGGACGGCTCCTACAATGAGCAGTTCTTC. Amino acids: CATSGGLAGRDGSYNEQFF.

V gene TRBV5-1 combines with J gene TRBJ2-7, with D uncertain. The CDR3 sequence is 14 residues long. In germline, CDR1 is SGHRS, CDR2 YFSETQ. Between the trimmed V and J ends, which lost 0 bases and 1 base, there was a span of 8 bases. The CDR3 region has the DNA TGCGCCAGCAGCTTGGCCAGAGGATCCTACGAGCAGTACTTC. Residues: CASSLARGSYEQYF.

The chain carries TRBV7-3 and TRBJ2-7; the D gene is possibly TRBD2 (6 bases). Trimming left V 4 bases short and J 6 bases short, with 13 bases between. The CDR3 runs 13 residues. Germline CDR1 SGHTA, CDR2 FQGTGA. CDR3 in DNA: TGTGCCAGCAGCTCCGGGCTCGGGGGCGAGCAGTACTTC. It encodes CASSSGLGGEQYF. The whole variable domain, remainder taken from reference TRBV7-3 and TRBJ2-7, is GAGVSQTPSNKVTEKGKYVELRCDPISGHTALYWYRQSLGQGPEFLIYFQGTGAADDSGLPNDRFFAVRPEGSVSTLKIQRTERGDSAVYLCASSSGLGGEQYFGPGTRLTVT.